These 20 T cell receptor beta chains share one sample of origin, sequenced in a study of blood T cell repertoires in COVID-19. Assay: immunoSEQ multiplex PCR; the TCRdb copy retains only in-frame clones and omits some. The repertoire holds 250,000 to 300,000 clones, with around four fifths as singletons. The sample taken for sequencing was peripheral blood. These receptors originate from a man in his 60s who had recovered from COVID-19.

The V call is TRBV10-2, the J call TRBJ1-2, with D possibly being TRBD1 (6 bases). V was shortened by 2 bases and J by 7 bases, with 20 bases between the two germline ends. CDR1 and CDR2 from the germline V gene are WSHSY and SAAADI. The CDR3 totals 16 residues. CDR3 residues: CASSEGWGGRSTGYTF. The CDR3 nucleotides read TGCGCCAGCAGTGAGGGCTGGGGGGGGCGAAGTACTGGCTACACCTTC.

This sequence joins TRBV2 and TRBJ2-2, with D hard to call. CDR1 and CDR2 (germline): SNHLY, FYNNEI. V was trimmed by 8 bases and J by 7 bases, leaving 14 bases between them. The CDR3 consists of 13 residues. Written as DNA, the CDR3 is TGTGCCAGCCAAGTTCAGTTAATCGGGGAGCTGTTTTTT. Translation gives CASQVQLIGELFF.

In DNA, the CDR3 is TGTGCCAGCAGTTTAACGGTTACCAGGGAATATGAAAAACTGTTTTTT. Residues: CASSLTVTREYEKLFF. The V gene is TRBV27, the J gene TRBJ1-4, with D possibly matching TRBD1 (5 bases). Germline V lookup: CDR1 MNHEY, CDR2 SMNVEV (reference sequence). The CDR3 runs to 16 residues. V was trimmed by 2 bases and J by 6 bases, leaving 16 bases between them.

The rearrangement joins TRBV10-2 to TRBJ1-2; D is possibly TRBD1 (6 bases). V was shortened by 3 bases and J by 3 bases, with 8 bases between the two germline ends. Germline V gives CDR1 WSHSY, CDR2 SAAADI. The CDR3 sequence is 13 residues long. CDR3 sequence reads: CASSDRGHYGYTF. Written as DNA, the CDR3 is TGCGCCAGCAGTGACAGGGGCCACTATGGCTACACCTTC.

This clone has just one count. This chain's CDR3 is CASSQGRQGLGQPQHF. The CDR3 nucleotides are TGTGCCAGCTCGCAAGGGCGACAGGGGTTGGGGCAGCCCCAGCATTTT. This chain joins TRBV18 and TRBJ1-5; 8 bases fit TRBD1. The length of the CDR3 is 16 residues. CDR1 KGHSH and CDR2 LQKENI come from the germline V gene. J lost 7 bases, V lost 6 bases, and 14 bases had no gene match.

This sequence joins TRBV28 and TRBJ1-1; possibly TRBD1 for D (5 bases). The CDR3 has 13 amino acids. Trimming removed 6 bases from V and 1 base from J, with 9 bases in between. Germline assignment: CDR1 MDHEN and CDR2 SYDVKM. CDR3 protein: CASRRQSNTEAFF. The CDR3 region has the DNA TGTGCCAGCAGAAGACAGTCGAACACTGAAGCTTTCTTT.

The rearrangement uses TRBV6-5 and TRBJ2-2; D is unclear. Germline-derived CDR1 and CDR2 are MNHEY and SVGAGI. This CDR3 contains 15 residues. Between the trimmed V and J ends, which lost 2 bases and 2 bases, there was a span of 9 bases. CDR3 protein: CASSYEATNTGELFF. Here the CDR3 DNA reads TGTGCCAGCAGTTACGAGGCCACCAACACCGGGGAGCTGTTTTTT.

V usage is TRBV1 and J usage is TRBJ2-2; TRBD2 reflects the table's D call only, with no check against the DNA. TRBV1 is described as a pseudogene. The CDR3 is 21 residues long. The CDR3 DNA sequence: TGCACCAGCAGCCAAGACCGGAGACTAGCGGGGGGGCTCGGAGACACCGGGGAGCTGTTTTTT. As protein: CTSSQDRRLAGGLGDTGELFF.

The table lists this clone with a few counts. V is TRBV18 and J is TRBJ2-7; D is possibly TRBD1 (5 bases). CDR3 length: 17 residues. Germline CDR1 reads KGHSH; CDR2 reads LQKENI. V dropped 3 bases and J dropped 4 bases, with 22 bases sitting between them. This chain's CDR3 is CASSPLRGSRKGYEQYF. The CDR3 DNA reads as TGTGCCAGCTCACCGCTCCGTGGATCCCGGAAGGGGTACGAGCAGTACTTC.

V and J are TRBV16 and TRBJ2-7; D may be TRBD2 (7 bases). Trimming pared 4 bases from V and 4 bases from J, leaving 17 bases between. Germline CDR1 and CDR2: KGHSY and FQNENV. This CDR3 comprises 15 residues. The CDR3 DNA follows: TGTGCCAGCAGCCTTATTGCGGGGGCCAATTACGAGCAGTACTTC. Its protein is CASSLIAGANYEQYF.

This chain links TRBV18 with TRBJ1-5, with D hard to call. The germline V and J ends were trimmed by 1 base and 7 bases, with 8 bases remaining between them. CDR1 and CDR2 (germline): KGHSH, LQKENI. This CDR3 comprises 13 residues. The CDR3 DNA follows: TGTGCCAGCTCACCACTGGGCGGGCAGCCCCAGCATTTT. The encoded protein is CASSPLGGQPQHF.

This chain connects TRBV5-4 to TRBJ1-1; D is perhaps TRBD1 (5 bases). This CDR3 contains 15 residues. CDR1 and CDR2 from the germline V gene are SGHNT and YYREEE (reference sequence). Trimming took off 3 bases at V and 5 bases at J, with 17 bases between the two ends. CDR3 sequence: CASSYKGRMLTEAFF. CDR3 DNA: TGTGCCAGCAGCTATAAGGGGCGAATGCTAACTGAAGCTTTCTTT.

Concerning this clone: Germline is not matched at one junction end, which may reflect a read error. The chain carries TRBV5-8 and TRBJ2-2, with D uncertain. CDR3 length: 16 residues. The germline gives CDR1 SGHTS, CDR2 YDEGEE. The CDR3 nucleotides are TGTGCCAGCAGTTTGGGCCAGGTCCTCAACACCGGGGAGCTGTTTTTT. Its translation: CASSLGQVLNTGELFF.

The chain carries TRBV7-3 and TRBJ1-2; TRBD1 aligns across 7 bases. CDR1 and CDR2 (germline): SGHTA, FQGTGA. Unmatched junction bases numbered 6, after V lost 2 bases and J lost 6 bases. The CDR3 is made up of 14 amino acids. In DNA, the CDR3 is TGTGCCAGCAGCTTACCGGGACAGTCCCATGGCTACACCTTC. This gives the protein CASSLPGQSHGYTF.

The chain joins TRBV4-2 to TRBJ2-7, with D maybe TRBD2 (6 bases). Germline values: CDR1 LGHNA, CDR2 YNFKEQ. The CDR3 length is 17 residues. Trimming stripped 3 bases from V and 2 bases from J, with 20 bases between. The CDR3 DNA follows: TGTGCCAGCAGCCAGAGGGACTCTAGTTATGGGCCCTACGAGCAGTACTTC. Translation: CASSQRDSSYGPYEQYF.

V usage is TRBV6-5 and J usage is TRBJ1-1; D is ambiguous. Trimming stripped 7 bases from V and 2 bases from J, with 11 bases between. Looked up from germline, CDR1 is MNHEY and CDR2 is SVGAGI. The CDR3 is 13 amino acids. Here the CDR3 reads CASTKGVNTEAFF. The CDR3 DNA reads TGTGCCAGCACAAAGGGAGTAAACACTGAAGCTTTCTTT.

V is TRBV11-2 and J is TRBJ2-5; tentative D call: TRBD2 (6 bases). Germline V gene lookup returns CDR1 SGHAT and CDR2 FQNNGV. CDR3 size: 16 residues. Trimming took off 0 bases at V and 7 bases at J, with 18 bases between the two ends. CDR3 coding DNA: TGTGCCAGCAGCTTAGATCGGGGGACCCACACGGGGACCCAGTACTTC. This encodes CASSLDRGTHTGTQYF. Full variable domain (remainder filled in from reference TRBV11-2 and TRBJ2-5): EAGVAQSPRYKIIEKRQSVAFWCNPISGHATLYWYQQILGQGPKLLIQFQNNGVVDDSQLPKDRFSAERLKGVDSTLKIQPAKLEDSAVYLCASSLDRGTHTGTQYFGPGTRLLVL.

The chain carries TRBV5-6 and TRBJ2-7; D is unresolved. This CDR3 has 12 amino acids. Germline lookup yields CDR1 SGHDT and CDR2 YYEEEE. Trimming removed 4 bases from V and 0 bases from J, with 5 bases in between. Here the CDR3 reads CASSLSSYEQYF. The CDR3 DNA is TGTGCCAGCAGCCTAAGCTCCTACGAGCAGTACTTC.

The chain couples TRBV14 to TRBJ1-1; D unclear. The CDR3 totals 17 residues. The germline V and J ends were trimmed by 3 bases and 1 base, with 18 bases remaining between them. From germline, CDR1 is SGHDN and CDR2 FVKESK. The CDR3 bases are TGTGCCAGCAGCCAGTCGGGAGGGAGCAGAAGGAACACTGAAGCTTTCTTT. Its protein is CASSQSGGSRRNTEAFF.

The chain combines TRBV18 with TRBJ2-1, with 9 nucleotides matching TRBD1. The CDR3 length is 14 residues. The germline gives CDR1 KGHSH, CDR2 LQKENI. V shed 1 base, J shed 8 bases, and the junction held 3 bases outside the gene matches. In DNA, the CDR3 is TGTGCCAGCTCACCACTGGACAGGGGTTATGAGCAGTTCTTC. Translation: CASSPLDRGYEQFF.